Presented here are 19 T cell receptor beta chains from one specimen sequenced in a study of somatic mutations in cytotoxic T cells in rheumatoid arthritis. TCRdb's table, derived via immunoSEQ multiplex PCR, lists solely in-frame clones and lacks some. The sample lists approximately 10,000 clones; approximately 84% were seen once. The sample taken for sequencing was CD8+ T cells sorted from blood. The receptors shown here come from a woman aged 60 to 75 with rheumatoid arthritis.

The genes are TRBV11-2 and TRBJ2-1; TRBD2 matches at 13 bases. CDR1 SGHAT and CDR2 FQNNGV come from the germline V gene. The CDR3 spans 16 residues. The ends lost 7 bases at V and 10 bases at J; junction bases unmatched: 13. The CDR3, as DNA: TGTGCCAGCACCTCATCACCCGGACTAGCGGGGGACGAGCAGTTCTTC. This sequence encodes CASTSSPGLAGDEQFF.

CDR3 DNA sequence: TGTGCCAGCAGTGTCCAGGGGCACTCCTACGAGCAGTACTTC. Protein: CASSVQGHSYEQYF. J is TRBJ2-7 and V is TRBV2; D might be TRBD1 (6 bases). The V gene's germline CDR1 is SNHLY and CDR2 FYNNEI. Trimming shortened V by 4 bases and J by 0 bases, and 10 bases separated the two germline ends. This CDR3 comprises 14 residues.

CDR3 nucleotides: TGTGCCAGCAATCGGGACAGGGGGCGATACGAGCAGTACTTC. Its translation is CASNRDRGRYEQYF. The genes are TRBV6-1 and TRBJ2-7; 12 bases align to TRBD1. V gave up 7 bases and J gave up 4 bases; unmatched junction bases: 5. The germline CDR1 and CDR2 sequences are MNHNS and SASEGT. The CDR3 consists of 14 residues.

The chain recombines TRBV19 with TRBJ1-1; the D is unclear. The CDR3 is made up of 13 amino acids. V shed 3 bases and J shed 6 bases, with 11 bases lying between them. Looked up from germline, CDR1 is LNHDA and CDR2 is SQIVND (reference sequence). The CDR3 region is CASSISAGAEAFF. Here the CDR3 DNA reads TGTGCCAGTAGTATTAGCGCCGGGGCTGAAGCTTTCTTT. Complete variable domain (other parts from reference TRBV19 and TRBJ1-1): DGGITQSPKYLFRKEGQNVTLSCEQNLNHDAMYWYRQDPGQGLRLIYYSQIVNDFQKGDIAEGYSVSREKKESFPLTVTSAQKNPTAFYLCASSISAGAEAFFGQGTRLTVV.

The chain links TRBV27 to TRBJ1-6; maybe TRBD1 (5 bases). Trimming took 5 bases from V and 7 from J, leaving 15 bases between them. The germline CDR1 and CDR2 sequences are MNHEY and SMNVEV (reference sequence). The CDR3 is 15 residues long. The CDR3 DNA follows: TGTGCCAGCAGTCCTTGGGGACGGGAGAATTCACCCCTCCACTTT. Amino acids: CASSPWGRENSPLHF.

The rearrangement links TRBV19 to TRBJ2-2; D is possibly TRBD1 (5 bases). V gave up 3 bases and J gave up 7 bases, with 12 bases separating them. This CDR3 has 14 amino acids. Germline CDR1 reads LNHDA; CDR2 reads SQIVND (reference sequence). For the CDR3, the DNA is TGTGCCAGTAGTATCCAGGGTGGAAGCGGGGAGCTGTTTTTT. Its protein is CASSIQGGSGELFF. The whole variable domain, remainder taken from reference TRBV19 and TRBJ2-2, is DGGITQSPKYLFRKEGQNVTLSCEQNLNHDAMYWYRQDPGQGLRLIYYSQIVNDFQKGDIAEGYSVSREKKESFPLTVTSAQKNPTAFYLCASSIQGGSGELFFGEGSRLTVL.

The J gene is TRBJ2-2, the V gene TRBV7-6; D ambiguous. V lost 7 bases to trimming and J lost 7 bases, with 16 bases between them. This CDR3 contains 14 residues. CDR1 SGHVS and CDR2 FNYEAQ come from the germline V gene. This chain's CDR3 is CASIPVLGDGELFF. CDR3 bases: TGTGCCAGCATCCCAGTCCTAGGTGACGGGGAGCTGTTTTTT. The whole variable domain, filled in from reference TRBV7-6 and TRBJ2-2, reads GAGVSQSPRYKVTKRGQDVALRCDPISGHVSLYWYRQALGQGPEFLTYFNYEAQQDKSGLPNDRFSAERPEGSISTLTIQRTEQRDSAMYRCASIPVLGDGELFFGEGSRLTVL.

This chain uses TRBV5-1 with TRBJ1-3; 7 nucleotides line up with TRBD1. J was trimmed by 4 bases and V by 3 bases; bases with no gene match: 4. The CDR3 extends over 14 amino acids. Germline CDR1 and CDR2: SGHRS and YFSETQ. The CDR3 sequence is CASSYTGVGNTIYF. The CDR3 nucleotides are TGCGCCAGCAGCTACACAGGGGTCGGAAACACCATATATTTT.

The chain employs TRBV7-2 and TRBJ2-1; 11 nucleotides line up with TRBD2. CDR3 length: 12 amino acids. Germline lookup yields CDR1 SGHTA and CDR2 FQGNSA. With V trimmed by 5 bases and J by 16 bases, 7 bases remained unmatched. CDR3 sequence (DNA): TGTGCCAGCAGCGCGACTAGCGGGGTCGACTTCTTC. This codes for CASSATSGVDFF.

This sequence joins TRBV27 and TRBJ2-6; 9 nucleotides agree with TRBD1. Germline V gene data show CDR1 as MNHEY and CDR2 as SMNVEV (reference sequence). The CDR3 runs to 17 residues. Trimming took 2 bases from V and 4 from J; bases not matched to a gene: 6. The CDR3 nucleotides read TGTGCCAGCAGTTTAACAGGGGGCTCACCCGGGGCCAACGTCCTGACTTTC. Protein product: CASSLTGGSPGANVLTF. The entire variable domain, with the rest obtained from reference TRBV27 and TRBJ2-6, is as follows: EAQVTQNPRYLITVTGKKLTVTCSQNMNHEYMSWYRQDPGLGLRQIYYSMNVEVTDKGDVPEGYKVSRKEKRNFPLILESPSPNQTSLYFCASSLTGGSPGANVLTFGAGSRLTVL.

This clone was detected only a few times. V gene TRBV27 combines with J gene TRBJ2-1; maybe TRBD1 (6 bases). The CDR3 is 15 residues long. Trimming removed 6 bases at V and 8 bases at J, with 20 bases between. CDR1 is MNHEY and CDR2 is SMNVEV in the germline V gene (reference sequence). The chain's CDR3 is CASSLIQGRLDEQFF. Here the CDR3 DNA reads TGTGCCAGCAGCCTTATTCAGGGGCGGTTGGATGAGCAGTTCTTC.

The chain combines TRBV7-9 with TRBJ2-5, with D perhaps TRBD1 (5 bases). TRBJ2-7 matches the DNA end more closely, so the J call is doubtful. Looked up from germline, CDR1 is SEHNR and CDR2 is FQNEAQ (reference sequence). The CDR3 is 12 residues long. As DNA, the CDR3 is TGTGCCAGCAGCTCGGACACCTACGAGCAGTACTTC. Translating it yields CASSSDTYEQYF.

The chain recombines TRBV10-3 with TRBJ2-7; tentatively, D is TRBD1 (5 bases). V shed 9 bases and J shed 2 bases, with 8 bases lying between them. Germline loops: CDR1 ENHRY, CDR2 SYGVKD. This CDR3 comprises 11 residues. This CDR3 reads CAIRTTYEQYF. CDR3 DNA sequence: TGTGCCATTAGGACAACCTACGAGCAGTACTTC.

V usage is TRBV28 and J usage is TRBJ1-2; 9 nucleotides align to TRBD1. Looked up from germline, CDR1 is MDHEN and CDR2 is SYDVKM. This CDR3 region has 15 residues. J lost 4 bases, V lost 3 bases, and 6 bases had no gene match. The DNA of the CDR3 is TGTGCCAGCAGTTTCTCCGGGACAGGGCCCTATGGCTACACCTTC. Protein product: CASSFSGTGPYGYTF.

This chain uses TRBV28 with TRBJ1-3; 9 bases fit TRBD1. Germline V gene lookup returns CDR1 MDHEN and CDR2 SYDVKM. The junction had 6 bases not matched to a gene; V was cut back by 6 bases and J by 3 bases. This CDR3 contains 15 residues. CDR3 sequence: CASSPGTGSGNTIYF. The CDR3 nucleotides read TGTGCCAGCAGCCCCGGGACAGGGAGTGGAAACACCATATATTTT.

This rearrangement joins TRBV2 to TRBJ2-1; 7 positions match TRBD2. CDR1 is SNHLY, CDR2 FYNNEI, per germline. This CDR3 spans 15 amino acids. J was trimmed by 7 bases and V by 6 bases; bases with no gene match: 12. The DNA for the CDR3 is TGTGCCAGCAGCCCCTGGGGTAGCGGGTTTAATGAGCAGTTCTTC. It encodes CASSPWGSGFNEQFF.

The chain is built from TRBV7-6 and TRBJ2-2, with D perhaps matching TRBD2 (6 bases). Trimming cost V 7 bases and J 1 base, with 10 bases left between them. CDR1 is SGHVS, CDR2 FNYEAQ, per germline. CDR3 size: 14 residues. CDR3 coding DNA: TGTGCCAGCAATTTGCGGGGGAACACCGGGGAGCTGTTTTTT. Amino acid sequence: CASNLRGNTGELFF.

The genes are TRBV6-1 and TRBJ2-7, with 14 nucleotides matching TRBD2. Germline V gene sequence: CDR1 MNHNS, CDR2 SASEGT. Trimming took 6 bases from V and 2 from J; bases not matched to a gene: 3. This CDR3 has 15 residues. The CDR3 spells CASRKGLAGAYEQYF. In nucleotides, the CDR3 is TGTGCCAGCAGAAAGGGACTAGCGGGAGCCTACGAGCAGTACTTC.

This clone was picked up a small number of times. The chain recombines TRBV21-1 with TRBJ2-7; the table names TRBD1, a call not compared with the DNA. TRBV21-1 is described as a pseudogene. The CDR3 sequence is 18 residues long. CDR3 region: CASSKGKVLKETNYEQYF. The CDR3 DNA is TGTGCCAGCAGCAAAGGGAAAGTATTAAAAGAGACAAACTACGAGCAGTACTTC.